A single sample is the source of the 20 T cell receptor beta chains below, sequenced in a study of blood T cell repertoires in COVID-19. The data were produced by immunoSEQ multiplex PCR, yet TCRdb's version contains in-frame clones alone and is incomplete. In the table there are about 30,000 clones, roughly nine tenths of which are singletons. Sequencing was carried out using peripheral blood. These receptors all stem from a man in his sixties or seventies with active or convalescent COVID-19.

The chain links TRBV6-5 to TRBJ2-1, with D perhaps TRBD1 (6 bases). From germline, CDR1 is MNHEY and CDR2 SVGAGI. The CDR3 runs to 16 residues. Trimming stripped 4 bases from V and 8 bases from J, with 21 bases between. The CDR3 spells CASSSRWGPTRDEQFF. The CDR3 DNA follows: TGTGCCAGCAGTTCCCGTTGGGGGCCAACACGCGATGAGCAGTTCTTC.

J is TRBJ2-5 and V is TRBV5-1; the D gene is possibly TRBD2 (5 bases). The CDR3 covers 15 residues. Germline V CDR1 and CDR2: SGHRS, YFSETQ. Trimming removed 4 bases from V and 5 bases from J, with 18 bases in between. The chain's CDR3 is CASSTEGSRSETQYF. CDR3 bases: TGCGCCAGCAGCACGGAAGGGAGTCGCAGCGAGACCCAGTACTTC.

The CDR3: CASSPFSGLAKNIQYF. The CDR3 nucleotides are TGTGCCAGCAGCCCGTTTTCGGGACTAGCCAAAAACATTCAGTACTTC. The chain links TRBV5-6 to TRBJ2-4; D possibly corresponds to TRBD2 (6 bases). The germline CDR1 and CDR2 sequences are SGHDT and YYEEEE. CDR3 size: 16 residues. Trimming removed 4 bases at V and 0 bases at J, with 14 bases between.

This clone has just one count. The chain is built from TRBV29-1 and TRBJ1-1; maybe TRBD1 (5 bases). The CDR3 runs to 12 residues. V was cut by 7 bases and J by 0 bases, with 9 bases left in between. The V gene's germline CDR1 is SQVTM and CDR2 ANQGSEA. The CDR3 nucleotides read TGCAGCGCAGAGACAGTGAACACTGAAGCTTTCTTT. Translating it yields CSAETVNTEAFF.

This clone was seen a few times. This sequence joins TRBV27 and TRBJ2-7, with 7 bases that match TRBD1. V gave up 6 bases and J gave up 0 bases; unmatched junction bases: 5. The CDR3 extends over 14 amino acids. The germline CDR1 and CDR2 sequences are MNHEY and SMNVEV (reference sequence). CDR3 amino acids: CASRMTGTSYEQYF. In DNA form, the CDR3 reads TGTGCCAGCAGAATGACAGGGACCTCCTACGAGCAGTACTTC.

The chain links TRBV28 to TRBJ2-1, with TRBD2 as a possible D gene (5 bases). Deletions cut 5 bases from V and 8 bases from J, with 10 bases between. The CDR3 runs to 12 residues. Looked up from germline, CDR1 is MDHEN and CDR2 is SYDVKM. This CDR3 is CASSPAGDEQFF. The CDR3 bases are TGTGCCAGCAGTCCCGCGGGCGATGAGCAGTTCTTC.

This clone was seen just once. This chain links TRBV7-2 with TRBJ2-7; 7 positions match TRBD1. There are 15 residues in the CDR3. After removal of 5 bases from V and 3 bases from J, the junction contained 10 bases not matched to a gene. Germline V gene sequence: CDR1 SGHTA, CDR2 FQGNSA. This CDR3 is CASSPRQGKGYEQYF. CDR3 DNA sequence: TGTGCCAGCAGCCCCCGACAGGGTAAGGGCTACGAGCAGTACTTC. The full variable domain, in which reference TRBV7-2 and TRBJ2-7 provide the parts outside the CDR3, is GAGVSQSPSNKVTEKGKDVELRCDPISGHTALYWYRQSLGQGLEFLIYFQGNSAPDKSGLPSDRFSAERTGGSVSTLTIQRTQQEDSAVYLCASSPRQGKGYEQYFGPGTRLTVT.

This clone was seen a single time. This chain connects TRBV7-3 to TRBJ2-2, with a tentative D call TRBD2 (6 bases). CDR3 size: 15 residues. Trimming took 5 bases from V and 2 from J, leaving 12 bases between them. CDR1 and CDR2 (germline): SGHTA, FQGTGA. The CDR3 here is CASSPGGSNTGELFF. DNA for the CDR3: TGTGCCAGCAGCCCAGGAGGGTCAAACACCGGGGAGCTGTTTTTT.

The genes are TRBV25-1 and TRBJ1-1, with D possibly matching TRBD1 (5 bases). CDR1 MGHDK and CDR2 SYGVNS come from the germline V gene. This CDR3 is 13 amino acids long. Trimming pared 4 bases from V and 8 bases from J, leaving 14 bases between. The CDR3 DNA follows: TGTGCCAGCAGTGTCGGGGTCCGGGGGGAAGCTTTCTTT. Amino acid sequence: CASSVGVRGEAFF.

The V gene is TRBV7-8, the J gene TRBJ2-1, with 11 positions matching TRBD1. Germline-derived CDR1 and CDR2 are SGHVS and FQNEAQ. The CDR3 runs to 16 residues. V was pared by 5 bases and J by 9 bases, with 12 bases of the junction left unmatched. The chain's CDR3 is CASSVRTGGALGEQFF. The CDR3 DNA is TGTGCCAGCAGCGTCAGGACAGGGGGCGCGTTGGGTGAGCAGTTCTTC.

The chain joins TRBV12-1 to TRBJ2-7; TRBD1 reflects the table's D call only, with no check against the DNA. TRBV12-1 is flagged as a pseudogene. The CDR3 sequence is 13 residues long. The DNA of the CDR3 is TGTGCCAGCATTCGTGACAGCTGGTCGGAGCAGTACGTC. Its translation: CASIRDSWSEQYV.

V is TRBV6-5 and J is TRBJ2-7; 9 bases agree with TRBD1. The CDR3 loop spans 14 amino acids. Germline V gives CDR1 MNHEY, CDR2 SVGAGI. V gave up 5 bases and J gave up 4 bases; unmatched junction bases: 6. CDR3 nucleotide sequence: TGTGCCAGCAGTAGGACAGGGGATCCGTACGAGCAGTACTTC. Translation: CASSRTGDPYEQYF.

The chain has TRBV12-3 or TRBV12-4 and TRBJ2-5; D is unresolved. The V gene lost 5 bases and the J gene lost 5 bases, with 12 bases spanning the gap. CDR3 length equals 13 residues. The CDR3 reads CASSLLPPETQYF. CDR3 DNA sequence: TGTGCCAGCAGTCTACTACCCCCGGAGACCCAGTACTTC.

This clone was seen only once. V is TRBV30 and J is TRBJ2-1; no firm D call. The CDR3 sequence is 13 residues long. V dropped 2 bases and J dropped 0 bases, with 5 bases sitting between them. CDR1 and CDR2 from the germline V gene are GTSNPN and SVGIG (reference sequence). CDR3 residues: CAWSRSSYNEQFF. CDR3 bases: TGTGCCTGGAGTCGGAGCTCCTACAATGAGCAGTTCTTC.

This rearrangement joins TRBV19 to TRBJ1-1, with a tentative D call TRBD1 (5 bases). This CDR3 spans 16 amino acids. Trimming stripped 2 bases from V and 1 base from J, with 14 bases between. CDR1 is LNHDA, CDR2 SQIVND, per germline (reference sequence). The CDR3 nucleotides read TGTGCCAGTAGTATAAGGTCGCAGGGCACGAACACTGAAGCTTTCTTT. It codes for CASSIRSQGTNTEAFF.

The chain is built from TRBV19 and TRBJ2-1, with a possible D match to TRBD1 (6 bases). Trimming stripped 8 bases from V and 3 bases from J, with 14 bases between. The length of the CDR3 is 14 residues. Germline CDR1 reads LNHDA; CDR2 reads SQIVND (reference sequence). The CDR3 region has the DNA TGTGCCAGTGCCCGGGACACCGGCTACAATGAGCAGTTCTTC. Protein sequence: CASARDTGYNEQFF.

This clone was recorded a few times. The gene calls are TRBV11-1 and TRBJ2-7; the D gene is possibly TRBD2 (6 bases). Trimming removed 2 bases from V and 5 bases from J, with 13 bases in between. Germline V gene sequence: CDR1 SGHAT, CDR2 FQDESV (reference sequence). The CDR3 has 14 amino acids. The CDR3 region is CASSLRQGGDEQYV. CDR3 in DNA: TGTGCCAGCAGCTTAAGGCAGGGAGGTGACGAGCAGTACGTC.

This clone was detected only a few times. The chain is built from TRBV12-3 or TRBV12-4 and TRBJ2-7; 7 nucleotides match TRBD2. V was clipped by 5 bases and J by 6 bases; unmatched bases: 7. This CDR3 comprises 13 residues. The CDR3 coding sequence is TGTGCCAGCAGTACAAGACTAGCAGGCGAGCAGTACGTC. Translation gives CASSTRLAGEQYV.

The chain couples TRBV29-1 to TRBJ2-1; 7 bases fit TRBD2. V gave up 0 bases and J gave up 6 bases; unmatched junction bases: 17. The germline V gene encodes CDR1 SQVTM and CDR2 ANQGSEA. This CDR3 contains 18 residues. The CDR3 sequence is CSVEDPLWGGGFFNEQFF. The CDR3 DNA reads TGCAGCGTTGAAGATCCCTTATGGGGCGGGGGTTTTTTCAATGAGCAGTTCTTC.

The chain links TRBV6-1 to TRBJ1-5; TRBD1 matches 9 bases. V was clipped by 1 base and J by 3 bases; unmatched bases: 1. The CDR3 contains 15 residues. CDR1 MNHNS and CDR2 SASEGT come from the germline V gene. The CDR3 loop is CASSEGTGANQPQHF. In DNA form, the CDR3 reads TGTGCCAGCAGTGAAGGGACAGGGGCCAATCAGCCCCAGCATTTT.